Listed below are T cell receptor beta chains from one sample, sequenced in a study of beta chain features in type 1 diabetes. Clones were sequenced by immunoSEQ multiplex PCR, and TCRdb holds only the in-frame ones, with some missing. The sample has approximately 140,000 clones; roughly 9.3% are singletons. Input material: central memory CD4+ T cells from blood. The origin of the receptors is a woman aged 40 to 55 in good health. CDR3s include the opening cysteine and the closing phenylalanine or tryptophan. Fields, in order: D gene, clone size, J gene, V gene, CDR3 protein, CDR3 DNA. D genes are given only for firm matches. Where a row states a size, it is once, few, many or the class of an expanded clone; other rows omit it.

>.|.|TRBJ2-5|TRBV5-1
CASSFRLGGETQYF
TGCGCCAGCAGCTTCCGACTAGGTGGGGAGACCCAGTACTTC
>TRBD2|few|TRBJ2-7|TRBV6-4
CASSDSPSGEMGYF
TGTGCCAGCAGTGACTCACCTAGCGGGGAAATGGGGTACTTC
>TRBD1|few|TRBJ1-1|TRBV27
CASSLKPPGQGLLNTEAFF
TGTGCCAGCAGTTTAAAGCCTCCGGGACAGGGGCTCTTGAACACTGAAGCTTTCTTT
>.|.|TRBJ2-4|TRBV6-1
CASSEVLFGDIQYF
TGTGCCAGCAGTGAAGTATTATTCGGGGACATTCAGTACTTC
>.|.|TRBJ2-7|TRBV6-6
CASSFRVGEQYF
TGTGCCAGCAGTTTCAGGGTGGGCGAGCAGTACTTC
>TRBD2|.|TRBJ2-1|TRBV27
CASSFRASGGYNEQFF
TGTGCCAGCAGTTTCCGGGCCAGCGGGGGCTACAATGAGCAGTTCTTC
>TRBD1|.|TRBJ2-7|TRBV6-1
CASSGAGTAVAYEQYF
TGTGCCAGCAGTGGGGCCGGGACAGCAGTGGCCTACGAGCAGTACTTC
>TRBD1|few|TRBJ2-1|TRBV5-6
CASSLPSWTGGIEQFF
TGTGCCAGCAGCCTGCCGAGTTGGACAGGGGGCATTGAGCAGTTCTTC
>.|.|TRBJ1-2|TRBV5-1
CASSLGGVMLGYTF
TGCGCCAGCAGCTTGGGGGGAGTTATGTTGGGCTACACCTTC
>TRBD2|once|TRBJ2-3|TRBV5-6
CASSFNGRTQYF
TGTGCCAGCAGCTTTAACGGGAGGACGCAGTATTTT
>.|once|TRBJ1-2|TRBV7-8
CASSASGGYGYTF
TGTGCCAGCAGCGCCTCCGGGGGCTATGGCTACACCTTC
>TRBD1|few|TRBJ2-5|TRBV9
CASSGGQGTETQYF
TGTGCCAGCAGCGGGGGACAGGGTACTGAGACCCAGTACTTC
>TRBD1|few|TRBJ1-4|TRBV4-2
CASSQDVGGQTNEKLFF
TGTGCCAGCAGCCAAGATGTGGGGGGACAGACTAATGAAAAACTGTTTTTT
>TRBD2|.|TRBJ2-7|TRBV7-2
CASSSQPSTSAWSYEQYF
TGTGCCAGCAGCTCCCAGCCCTCGACTAGCGCGTGGTCCTACGAGCAGTACTTC
>.|.|TRBJ1-5|TRBV19
CASSASGAHQPQHF
TGTGCCAGTAGCGCCTCAGGGGCCCATCAGCCCCAGCATTTT
>.|.|TRBJ1-2|TRBV6-5
CASSYSSERGYTF
TGTGCCAGCAGTTACTCGTCTGAGAGAGGCTACACCTTC
>TRBD1|.|TRBJ2-7|TRBV19
CASSDRGRGEQYF
TGTGCCAGTAGTGACAGGGGGCGGGGTGAGCAGTACTTC
>.|.|TRBJ1-2|TRBV21-1
CASSKAGRGPVGGYTF
TGTGCCAGCAGCAAAGCCGGTCGTGGCCCGGTCGGGGGCTACACCTTC
>TRBD1|.|TRBJ1-2|TRBV5-1
CASSWGVHSQGTSRNYGYTF
TGCGCCAGCAGCTGGGGGGTCCACTCACAGGGGACATCAAGGAACTATGGCTACACCTTC
>.|.|TRBJ1-5|TRBV9
CASSASPGQPQHF
TGTGCCAGCAGCGCCAGTCCCGGGCAGCCCCAGCATTTT
>.|few|TRBJ2-7|TRBV6-1
CASSDIRSESSYEQYF
TGTGCCAGCAGTGACATTCGGTCGGAGAGCTCCTACGAGCAGTACTTC
>TRBD1|once|TRBJ2-7|TRBV29-1
CSVDRGTGEQYF
TGCAGCGTTGACAGGGGGACCGGGGAGCAGTACTTC
>TRBD1|few|TRBJ2-7|TRBV14
CASSQDRGPSAEQYF
TGTGCCAGCAGCCAGGACAGGGGTCCATCGGCCGAGCAGTACTTC
>.|few|TRBJ1-2|TRBV19
CASSIPENYGYTF
TGTGCCAGTAGTATCCCGGAGAACTATGGCTACACCTTC
>TRBD1|many|TRBJ1-2|TRBV14
CASSQDRGYGYTF
TGTGCCAGCAGCCAGGACAGGGGCTATGGCTACACCTTC
>TRBD2|.|TRBJ2-1|TRBV5-1
CASSIGLAGGYNEQFF
TGCGCCAGCAGCATCGGACTAGCGGGGGGTTATAATGAGCAGTTCTTC
>.|.|TRBJ2-5|TRBV11-2
CASSLVLAEETQYF
TGTGCCAGCAGCTTAGTTCTAGCCGAAGAGACCCAGTACTTC
>TRBD2|.|TRBJ2-3|TRBV9
CASSGSGSSTDTQYF
TGTGCCAGCAGCGGTAGCGGGAGCTCCACAGATACGCAGTATTTT
>.|few|TRBJ2-7|TRBV29-1
CSVRQEAYEQYF
TGCAGCGTTCGACAGGAGGCCTACGAGCAGTACTTC
>TRBD2|few|TRBJ2-7|TRBV7-2
CASSPGGWSGIQQYF
TGTGCCAGCAGCCCGGGGGGGTGGAGTGGAATTCAGCAGTACTTC
>.|few|TRBJ1-1|TRBV29-1
CSVDTLSGSSTEAFF
TGCAGCGTTGACACCCTCTCCGGGAGTTCCACTGAAGCTTTCTTT
>TRBD2|few|TRBJ2-3|TRBV29-1
CSAPSGGPWRNTQYF
TGCAGCGCTCCTAGCGGGGGGCCCTGGAGGAATACGCAGTATTTT
>TRBD1|few|TRBJ1-3|TRBV27
CASRLFGTGISSGNTIYF
TGTGCCAGCAGACTCTTTGGGACAGGGATCAGCTCTGGAAACACCATATATTTT
>.|.|TRBJ2-1|TRBV6-6
CASSYSRVYNEQFF
TGTGCCAGCAGTTACAGCCGGGTATACAATGAGCAGTTCTTC
>.|few|TRBJ2-2|TRBV9
CASSVSIVRGPTGELFF
TGTGCCAGCAGCGTGTCTATAGTAAGGGGCCCCACCGGGGAGCTGTTTTTT
>.|many|TRBJ1-3|TRBV21-1
CASSVPRTSGNTIYF
TGTGCCAGCAGCGTCCCGCGGACATCTGGAAACACCATATATTTT